Here is one T cell receptor (beta chain) with its context. Its cognate antigen is unknown. This entry belongs to a study of OX40 agonist ivuxolimab in advanced cancers. Study-wide findings and caveats: More expanded clones were found, on average, in CD8+ than in CD4+ T cells.

Data came from immunoSEQ multiplex PCR; TCRdb stores just in-frame clones and leaves some out. The sample holds about 26,000 clones, 70% to 90% seen once. The length of the CDR3 is 14 residues. Trimming removed 4 bases from V and 4 bases from J, with 11 bases in between. Per germline, CDR1 MNHEY and CDR2 SMNVEV (reference sequence). The J gene is TRBJ2-1, the V gene TRBV27; tentative D call: TRBD1 (5 bases). Sequencing used CD4+ or CD8+ T cells sorted from blood, obtained in a trial of the OX40 agonist ivuxolimab. This sequence was found in an adult with an advanced solid tumor such as melanoma, head and neck, liver or kidney cancer. CDR3 residues: CASSSGSGYNEQFF. CDR3 nucleotides: TGTGCCAGCAGTTCAGGGTCAGGGTACAATGAGCAGTTCTTC.